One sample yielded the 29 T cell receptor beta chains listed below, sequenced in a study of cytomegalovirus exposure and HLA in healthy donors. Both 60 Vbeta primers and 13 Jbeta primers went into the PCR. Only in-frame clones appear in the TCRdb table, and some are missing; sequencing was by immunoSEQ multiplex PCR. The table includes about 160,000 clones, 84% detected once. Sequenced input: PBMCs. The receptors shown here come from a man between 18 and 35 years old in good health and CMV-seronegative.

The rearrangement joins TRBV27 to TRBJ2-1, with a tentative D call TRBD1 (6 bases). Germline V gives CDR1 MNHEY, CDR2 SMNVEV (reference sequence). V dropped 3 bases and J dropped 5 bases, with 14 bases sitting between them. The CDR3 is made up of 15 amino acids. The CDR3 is CASSFSLRTDNEQFF. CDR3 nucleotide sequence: TGTGCCAGCAGTTTCTCTTTACGGACAGACAATGAGCAGTTCTTC.

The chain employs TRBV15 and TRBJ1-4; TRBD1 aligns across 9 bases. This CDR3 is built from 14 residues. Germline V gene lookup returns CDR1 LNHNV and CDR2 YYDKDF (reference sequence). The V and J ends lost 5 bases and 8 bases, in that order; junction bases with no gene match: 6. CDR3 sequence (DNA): TGTGCCACCAGCCTCCGGGGACAGGGCGAAAAACTGTTTTTT. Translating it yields CATSLRGQGEKLFF.

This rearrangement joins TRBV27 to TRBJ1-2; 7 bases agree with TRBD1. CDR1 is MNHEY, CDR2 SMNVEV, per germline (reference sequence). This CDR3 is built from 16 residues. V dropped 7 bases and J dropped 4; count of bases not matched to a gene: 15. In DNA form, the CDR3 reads TGTGCCAGCACTCGAAGTCCCGGGACAGCGACCTATGGCTACACCTTC. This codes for CASTRSPGTATYGYTF.

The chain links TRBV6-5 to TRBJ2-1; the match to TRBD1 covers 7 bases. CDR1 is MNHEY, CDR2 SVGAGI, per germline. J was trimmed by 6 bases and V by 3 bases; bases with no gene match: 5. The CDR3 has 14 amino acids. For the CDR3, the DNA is TGTGCCAGCAGTTATGAGACAGGGCCCAATGAGCAGTTCTTC. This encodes CASSYETGPNEQFF.

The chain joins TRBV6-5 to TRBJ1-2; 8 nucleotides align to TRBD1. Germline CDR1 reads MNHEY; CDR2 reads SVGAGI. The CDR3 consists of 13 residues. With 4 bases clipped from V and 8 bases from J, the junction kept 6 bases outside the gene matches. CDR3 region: CASSFGQGGGYTF. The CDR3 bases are TGTGCCAGCAGTTTCGGACAGGGCGGAGGCTACACCTTC.

The CDR3, as DNA: TGTGCCAGCAGTATACCCGGGACAGGGGAGAACATTCAGTACTTC. Translating it yields CASSIPGTGENIQYF. The chain recombines TRBV25-1 with TRBJ2-4; 10 bases are shared with TRBD1. V was clipped by 5 bases and J by 7 bases; unmatched bases: 8. Germline V gives CDR1 MGHDK, CDR2 SYGVNS. This CDR3 spans 15 amino acids.

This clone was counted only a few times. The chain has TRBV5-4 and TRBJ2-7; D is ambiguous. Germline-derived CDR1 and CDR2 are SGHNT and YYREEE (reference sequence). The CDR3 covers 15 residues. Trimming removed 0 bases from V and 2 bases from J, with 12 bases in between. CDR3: CASSLGAKPTYEQYF. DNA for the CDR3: TGTGCCAGCAGCTTGGGGGCCAAGCCCACCTACGAGCAGTACTTC.

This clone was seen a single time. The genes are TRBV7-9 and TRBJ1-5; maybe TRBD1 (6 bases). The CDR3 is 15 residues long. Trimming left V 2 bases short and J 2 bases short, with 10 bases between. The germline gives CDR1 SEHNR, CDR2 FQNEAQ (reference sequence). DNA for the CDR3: TGTGCCAGCAGCTTACAGGGGTCGGGCAATCAGCCCCAGCATTTT. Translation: CASSLQGSGNQPQHF.

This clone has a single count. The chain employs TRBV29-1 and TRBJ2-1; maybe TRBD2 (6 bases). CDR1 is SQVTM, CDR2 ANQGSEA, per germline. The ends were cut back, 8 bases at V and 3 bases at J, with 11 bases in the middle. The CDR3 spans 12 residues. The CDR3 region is CSPRTNYNEQFF. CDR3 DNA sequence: TGCAGCCCCCGGACTAACTACAATGAGCAGTTCTTC.

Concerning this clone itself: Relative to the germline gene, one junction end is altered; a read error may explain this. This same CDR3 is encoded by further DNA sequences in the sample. CDR3 residues: CASSPTKDSYGYTF. DNA for the CDR3: TGTGCCAGCAGCCCCACGAAAGACAGCTATGGTTACACCTTC. V gene TRBV7-2 combines with J gene TRBJ1-2; tentatively, D is TRBD1 (5 bases). Germline CDR1 reads SGHTA; CDR2 reads FQGNSA. CDR3 length equals 14 residues.

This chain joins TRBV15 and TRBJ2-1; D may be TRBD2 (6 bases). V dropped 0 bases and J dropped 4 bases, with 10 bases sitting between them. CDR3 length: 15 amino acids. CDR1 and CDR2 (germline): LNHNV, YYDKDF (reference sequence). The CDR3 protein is CATSRDLGGYNEQFF. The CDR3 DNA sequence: TGTGCCACCAGCAGAGATCTTGGGGGGTACAATGAGCAGTTCTTC. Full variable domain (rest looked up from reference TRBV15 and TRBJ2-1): DAMVIQNPRYQVTQFGKPVTLSCSQTLNHNVMYWYQQKSSQAPKLLFHYYDKDFNNEADTPDNFQSRRPNTSFCFLDIRSPGLGDTAMYLCATSRDLGGYNEQFFGPGTRLTVL.

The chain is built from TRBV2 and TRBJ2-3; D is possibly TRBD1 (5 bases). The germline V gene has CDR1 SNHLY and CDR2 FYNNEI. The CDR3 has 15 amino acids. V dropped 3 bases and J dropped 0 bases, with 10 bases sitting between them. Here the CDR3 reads CASSDQGTSTDTQYF. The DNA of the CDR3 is TGTGCCAGCAGTGATCAGGGAACGAGCACAGATACGCAGTATTTT.

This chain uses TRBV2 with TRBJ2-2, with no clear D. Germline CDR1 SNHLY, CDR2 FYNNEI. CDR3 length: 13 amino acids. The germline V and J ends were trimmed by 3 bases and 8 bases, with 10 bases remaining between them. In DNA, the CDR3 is TGTGCCAGCAGTGACGCCGGGTCTGGGGAGCTGTTTTTT. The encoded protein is CASSDAGSGELFF.

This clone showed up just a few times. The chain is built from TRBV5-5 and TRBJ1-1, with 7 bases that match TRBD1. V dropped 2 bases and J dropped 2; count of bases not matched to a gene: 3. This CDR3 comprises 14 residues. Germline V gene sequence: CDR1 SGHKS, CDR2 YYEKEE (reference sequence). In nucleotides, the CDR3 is TGTGCCAGCAGCTTAACAGGGGACAACACTGAAGCTTTCTTT. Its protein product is CASSLTGDNTEAFF. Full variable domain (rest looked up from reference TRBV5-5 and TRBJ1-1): DAGVTQSPTHLIKTRGQQVTLRCSPISGHKSVSWYQQVLGQGPQFIFQYYEKEERGRGNFPDRFSARQFPNYSSELNVNALLLGDSALYLCASSLTGDNTEAFFGQGTRLTVV.

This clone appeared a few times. In DNA form, the CDR3 reads TGCGCCAGCAGCCCCGGACAGGGGTACCAAGAGACCCAGTACTTC. Protein sequence: CASSPGQGYQETQYF. This chain uses TRBV4-3 with TRBJ2-5; the match to TRBD1 covers 9 bases. Germline lookup yields CDR1 LGHNA and CDR2 YSLEER. This CDR3 contains 15 residues. V shed 4 bases, J shed 0 bases, and the junction held 3 bases outside the gene matches.

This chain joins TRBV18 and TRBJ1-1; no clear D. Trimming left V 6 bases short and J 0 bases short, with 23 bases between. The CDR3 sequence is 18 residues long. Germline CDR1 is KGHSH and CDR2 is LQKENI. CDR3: CASSPKGADWVVNTEAFF. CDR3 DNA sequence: TGTGCCAGCTCCCCAAAGGGAGCCGATTGGGTCGTGAACACTGAAGCTTTCTTT.

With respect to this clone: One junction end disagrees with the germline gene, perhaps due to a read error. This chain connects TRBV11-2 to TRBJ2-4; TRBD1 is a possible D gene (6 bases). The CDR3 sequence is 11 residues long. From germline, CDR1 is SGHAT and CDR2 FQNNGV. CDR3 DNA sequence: TGTGCCAGCCGCCTTGGGGACATTCGGTACTTC. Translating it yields CASRLGDIRYF.

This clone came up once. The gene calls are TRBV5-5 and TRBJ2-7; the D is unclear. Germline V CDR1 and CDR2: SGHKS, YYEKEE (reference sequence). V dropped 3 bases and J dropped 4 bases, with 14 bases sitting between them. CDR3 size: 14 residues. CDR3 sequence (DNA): TGTGCCAGCAGCTCGACCCCCGACATATACGAGCAGTACTTC. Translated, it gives CASSSTPDIYEQYF.

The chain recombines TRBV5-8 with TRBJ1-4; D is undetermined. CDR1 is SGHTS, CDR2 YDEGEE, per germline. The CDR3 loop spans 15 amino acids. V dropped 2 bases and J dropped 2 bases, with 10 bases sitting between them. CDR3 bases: TGTGCCAGCAGCTTCGGGTATTCTACTAATGAAAAACTGTTTTTT. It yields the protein CASSFGYSTNEKLFF.

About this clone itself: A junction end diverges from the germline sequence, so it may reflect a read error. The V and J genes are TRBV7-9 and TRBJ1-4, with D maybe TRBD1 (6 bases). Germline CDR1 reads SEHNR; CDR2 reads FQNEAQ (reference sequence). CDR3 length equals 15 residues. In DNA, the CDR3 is TGTTCCAGCAGCTCTACAGGGTTTGCTAATGAAAAACTGTTTTTT. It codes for CSSSSTGFANEKLFF.

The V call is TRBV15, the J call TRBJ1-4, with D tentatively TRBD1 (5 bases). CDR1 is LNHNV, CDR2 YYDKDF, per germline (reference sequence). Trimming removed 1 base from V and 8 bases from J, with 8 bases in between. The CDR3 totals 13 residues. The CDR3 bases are TGTGCCACCAGCAGAGGTACAGGAGAAAAACTGTTTTTT. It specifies CATSRGTGEKLFF.

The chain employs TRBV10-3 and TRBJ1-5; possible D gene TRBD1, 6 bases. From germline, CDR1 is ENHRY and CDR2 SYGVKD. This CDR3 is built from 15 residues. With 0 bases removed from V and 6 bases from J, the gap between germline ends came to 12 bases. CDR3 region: CAISESRQAGQPQHF. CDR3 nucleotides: TGTGCCATCAGTGAGTCGAGACAGGCAGGTCAGCCCCAGCATTTT.

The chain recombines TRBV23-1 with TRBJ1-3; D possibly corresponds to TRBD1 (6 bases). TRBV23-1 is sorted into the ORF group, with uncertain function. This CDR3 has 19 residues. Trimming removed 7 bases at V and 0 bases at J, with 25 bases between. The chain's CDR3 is CASTVVRKGGPLSGNTIYF. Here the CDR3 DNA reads TGCGCCAGCACGGTGGTACGAAAAGGGGGTCCCCTCTCTGGAAACACCATATATTTT.

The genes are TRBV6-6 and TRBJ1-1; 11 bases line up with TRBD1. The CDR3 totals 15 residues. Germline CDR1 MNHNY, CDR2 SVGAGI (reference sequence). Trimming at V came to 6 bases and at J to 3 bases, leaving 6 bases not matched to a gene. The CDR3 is CASRRTGGRDTEAFF. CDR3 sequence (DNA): TGTGCCAGCAGGCGGACAGGGGGCAGGGACACTGAAGCTTTCTTT.

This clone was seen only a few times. The CDR3 DNA sequence: TGTGCCAGCAGTGTAGGGGCCTCCGGCACTGAAGCTTTCTTT. It yields the protein CASSVGASGTEAFF. The rearrangement links TRBV6-1 to TRBJ1-1; D possibly corresponds to TRBD1 (5 bases). Per the germline V gene, CDR1 is MNHNS and CDR2 is SASEGT. V was pared by 4 bases and J by 4 bases, with 13 bases between. This CDR3 comprises 14 residues.

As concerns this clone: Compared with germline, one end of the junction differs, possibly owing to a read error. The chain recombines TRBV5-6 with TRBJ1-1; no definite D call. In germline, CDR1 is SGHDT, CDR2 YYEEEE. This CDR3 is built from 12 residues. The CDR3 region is CANSLGRDRAFF. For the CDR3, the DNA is TGTGCCAACAGCTTGGGCCGGGATCGAGCTTTCTTT.

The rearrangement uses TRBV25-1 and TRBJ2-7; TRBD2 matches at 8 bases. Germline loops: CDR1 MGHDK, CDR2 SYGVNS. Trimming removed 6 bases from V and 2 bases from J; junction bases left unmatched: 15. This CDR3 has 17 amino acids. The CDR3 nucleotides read TGTGCCAGCAGCGCGGGGGGTTACCAGTCTCCTACCTACGAGCAGTACTTC. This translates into CASSAGGYQSPTYEQYF.

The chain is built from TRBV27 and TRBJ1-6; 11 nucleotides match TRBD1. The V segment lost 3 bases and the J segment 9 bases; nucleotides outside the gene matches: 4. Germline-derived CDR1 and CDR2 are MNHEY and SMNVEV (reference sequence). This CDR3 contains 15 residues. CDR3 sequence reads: CASSLGQGGISPLHF. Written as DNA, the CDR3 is TGTGCCAGCAGTTTGGGACAGGGGGGCATTTCACCCCTCCACTTT.

CDR3 region: CASREPSAANEQFF. CDR3 in DNA: TGTGCCAGCAGAGAACCGTCGGCGGCCAATGAGCAGTTCTTC. The chain is built from TRBV6-5 and TRBJ2-1; D ambiguous. The CDR3 runs to 14 residues. CDR1 is MNHEY and CDR2 is SVGAGI in the germline V gene. Deletions cut 6 bases from V and 6 bases from J, with 15 bases between.